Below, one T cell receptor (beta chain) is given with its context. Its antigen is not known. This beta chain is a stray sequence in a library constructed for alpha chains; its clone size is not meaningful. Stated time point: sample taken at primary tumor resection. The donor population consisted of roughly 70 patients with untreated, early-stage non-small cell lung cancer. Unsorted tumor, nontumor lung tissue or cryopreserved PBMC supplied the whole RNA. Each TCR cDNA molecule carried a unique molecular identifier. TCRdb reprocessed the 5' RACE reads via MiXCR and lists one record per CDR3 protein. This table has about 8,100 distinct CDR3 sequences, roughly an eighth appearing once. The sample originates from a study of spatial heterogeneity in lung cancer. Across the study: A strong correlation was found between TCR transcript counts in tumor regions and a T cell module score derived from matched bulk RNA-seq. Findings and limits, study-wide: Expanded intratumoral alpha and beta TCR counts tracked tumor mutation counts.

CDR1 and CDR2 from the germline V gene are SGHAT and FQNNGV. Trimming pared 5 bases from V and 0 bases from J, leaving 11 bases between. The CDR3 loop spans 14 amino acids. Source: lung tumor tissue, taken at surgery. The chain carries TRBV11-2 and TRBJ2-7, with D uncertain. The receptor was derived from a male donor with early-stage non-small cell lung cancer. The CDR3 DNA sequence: TGTGCCAGCAGCACATGGGGTAGCTCCTACGAGCAGTACTTC. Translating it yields CASSTWGSSYEQYF. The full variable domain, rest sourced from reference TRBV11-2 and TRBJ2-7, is EAGVAQSPRYKIIEKRQSVAFWCNPISGHATLYWYQQILGQGPKLLIQFQNNGVVDDSQLPKDRFSAERLKGVDSTLKIQPAKLEDSAVYLCASSTWGSSYEQYFGPGTRLTVT.